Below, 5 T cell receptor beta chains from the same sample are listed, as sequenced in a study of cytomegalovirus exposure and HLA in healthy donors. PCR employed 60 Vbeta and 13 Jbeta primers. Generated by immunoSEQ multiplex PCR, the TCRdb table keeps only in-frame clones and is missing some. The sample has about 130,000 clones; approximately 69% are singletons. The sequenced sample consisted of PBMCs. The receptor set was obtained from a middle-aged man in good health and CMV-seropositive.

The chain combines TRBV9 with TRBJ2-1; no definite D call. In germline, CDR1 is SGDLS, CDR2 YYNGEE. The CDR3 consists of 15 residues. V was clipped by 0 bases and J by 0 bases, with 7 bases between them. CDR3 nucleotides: TGTGCCAGCAGCGTAGACAGATACTCCTACAATGAGCAGTTCTTC. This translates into CASSVDRYSYNEQFF.

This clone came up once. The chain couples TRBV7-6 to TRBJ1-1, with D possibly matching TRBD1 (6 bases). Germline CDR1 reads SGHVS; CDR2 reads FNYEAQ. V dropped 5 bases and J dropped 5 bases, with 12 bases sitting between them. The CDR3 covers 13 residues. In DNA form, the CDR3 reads TGTGCCAGCAGCAATGGCAGGGGAACTGAAGCTTTCTTT. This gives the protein CASSNGRGTEAFF.

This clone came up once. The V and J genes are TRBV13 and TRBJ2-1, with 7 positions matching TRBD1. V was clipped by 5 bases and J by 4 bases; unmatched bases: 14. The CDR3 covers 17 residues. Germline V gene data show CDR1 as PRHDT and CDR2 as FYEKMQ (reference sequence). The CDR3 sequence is CASSIRLTGMEYNEQFF. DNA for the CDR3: TGTGCCAGCAGCATCCGATTGACAGGGATGGAGTACAATGAGCAGTTCTTC.

DNA of the CDR3: TGTGCCATCAGGCCGGACAGGGGGTACAATGAGCAGTTCTTC. Protein sequence: CAIRPDRGYNEQFF. J is TRBJ2-1 and V is TRBV10-3, with 10 positions matching TRBD1. With V trimmed by 6 bases and J by 4 bases, 3 bases remained unmatched. The CDR3 runs 14 residues. The germline V gene has CDR1 ENHRY and CDR2 SYGVKD.

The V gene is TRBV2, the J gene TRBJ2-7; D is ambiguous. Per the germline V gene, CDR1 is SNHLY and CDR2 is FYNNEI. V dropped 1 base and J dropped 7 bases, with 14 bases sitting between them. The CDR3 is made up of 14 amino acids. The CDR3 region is CASSEGNSLREQYF. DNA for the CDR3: TGTGCCAGCAGTGAAGGGAACAGTCTTCGGGAGCAGTACTTC.